This passage covers 14 T cell receptor beta chains from one sample sequenced in a study of CD8 T cells in ankylosing spondylitis. TCRdb re-called the 5' RACE reads through MiXCR, storing one row per CDR3 protein. The table includes about 240,000 distinct CDR3 sequences, about 10% detected once. Sequencing was carried out using blood, either unsorted or a sorted T cell fraction (not recorded which). The origin of the receptors is a male donor with ankylosing spondylitis or in good health (not recorded which).

This clonotype was seen many times. This chain links TRBV4-2 with TRBJ2-1; D gene unclear. This CDR3 is built from 15 residues. Between the trimmed V and J ends, which lost 4 bases and 5 bases, there was a span of 15 bases. Germline lookup yields CDR1 LGHNA and CDR2 YNFKEQ. Written as DNA, the CDR3 is TGTGCCAGCAGCCTTCGAGTTGGGATACACAATGAGCAGTTCTTC. Encoded protein: CASSLRVGIHNEQFF.

This chain links TRBV2 with TRBJ1-1; D gene uncertain. In germline, CDR1 is SNHLY, CDR2 FYNNEI. The CDR3 is 13 residues long. V was pared by 10 bases and J by 1 base, with 13 bases between. The CDR3 reads CAISIRTNTEAFF. The CDR3 region has the DNA TGTGCCATCAGCATTAGGACGAACACTGAAGCTTTCTTT.

This clonotype was counted between two and nine times. V usage is TRBV7-8 and J usage is TRBJ2-1, with D tentatively TRBD1 (6 bases). CDR1 SGHVS and CDR2 FQNEAQ come from the germline V gene. V was pared by 4 bases and J by 2 bases, with 18 bases between. This CDR3 has 17 amino acids. The chain's CDR3 is CASSWSPGHKTYNEQFF. In nucleotides, the CDR3 is TGTGCCAGCAGCTGGTCCCCGGGACACAAAACCTACAATGAGCAGTTCTTC.

The sample holds a few counts of this clonotype. The genes are TRBV12-3 or TRBV12-4 and TRBJ2-3; D gene unclear. V lost 5 bases to trimming and J lost 2 bases, with 8 bases between them. The CDR3 has 13 residues. Here the CDR3 DNA reads TGTGCCAGCAGTCTGCCGAACACAGATACGCAGTATTTT. Its translation is CASSLPNTDTQYF.

The chain carries TRBV9 and TRBJ2-5, with 7 bases fitting TRBD2. V lost 4 bases to trimming and J lost 10 bases; unmatched junction nucleotides: 13. Per germline, CDR1 SGDLS and CDR2 YYNGEE. This CDR3 has 14 amino acids. In DNA form, the CDR3 reads TGTGCCAGCAGCTCCGGGACTAACCGTGCGGACCAGTACTTC. It specifies CASSSGTNRADQYF.

This clonotype was counted at least ten times. The chain combines TRBV5-1 with TRBJ1-1; TRBD1 is a possible D gene (6 bases). The CDR3 has 14 amino acids. Deletions cut 0 bases from V and 0 bases from J, with 6 bases between. Germline-derived CDR1 and CDR2 are SGHRS and YFSETQ. The CDR3 spells CASSLEGVNTEAFF. The CDR3 DNA reads TGCGCCAGCAGCTTGGAGGGGGTGAACACTGAAGCTTTCTTT.

This clonotype turned up a few times. This chain links TRBV20-1 with TRBJ2-5; possibly TRBD2 for D (6 bases). Between the trimmed V and J ends, which lost 0 bases and 4 bases, there was a span of 21 bases. The germline V gene has CDR1 DFQATT and CDR2 SNEGSKA (reference sequence). The CDR3 is made up of 17 amino acids. Here the CDR3 reads CSARDLTSEGGGETQYF. The CDR3 nucleotides read TGCAGTGCTAGAGATCTCACGTCCGAGGGAGGAGGAGAGACCCAGTACTTC.

This clonotype was seen repeatedly, ten times or more. This chain uses TRBV20-1 with TRBJ2-3; TRBD2 is a possible D gene (8 bases). Germline lookup yields CDR1 DFQATT and CDR2 SNEGSKA (reference sequence). Trimming left V 5 bases short and J 2 bases short, with 14 bases between. The CDR3 extends over 14 amino acids. CDR3 region: CSAPREGATDTQYF. As DNA, the CDR3 is TGCAGTGCTCCCCGGGAGGGGGCCACAGATACGCAGTATTTT.

The chain is built from TRBV19 and TRBJ1-1, with 7 nucleotides matching TRBD1. V dropped 5 bases and J dropped 7; count of bases not matched to a gene: 16. This CDR3 is built from 16 residues. The germline V gene has CDR1 LNHDA and CDR2 SQIVND (reference sequence). This CDR3 reads CASSSHATGVRNEAFF. The CDR3 DNA reads TGTGCCAGTAGTTCTCACGCCACAGGGGTTAGGAATGAAGCTTTCTTT.

This clonotype was seen repeatedly, ten times or more. This chain links TRBV6-1 with TRBJ1-6, with 9 bases fitting TRBD1. CDR3 length equals 17 residues. Per the germline V gene, CDR1 is MNHNS and CDR2 is SASEGT. The junction had 8 bases not matched to a gene; V was cut back by 4 bases and J by 4 bases. The CDR3 nucleotides are TGTGCCAGCAGTGCACGCGGGACAGGGTTGTATAATTCACCCCTCCACTTT. Its protein product is CASSARGTGLYNSPLHF.

About this clonotype itself: A much bigger clone sits one base away, suggesting this may be a read error. This chain connects TRBV4-1 to TRBJ2-7, with TRBD1 matching over 7 bases. Looked up from germline, CDR1 is MGHRA and CDR2 is YSYEKL. The length of the CDR3 is 16 residues. The CDR3 loop reads CASSPNPGQSTYAQYF. The CDR3 region has the DNA TGCGCCAGCAGCCCAAATCCGGGACAGTCCACCTACGCGCAGTACTTC.

This clonotype was detected a few times. The gene calls are TRBV29-1 and TRBJ1-1; D uncertain. The V end lost 5 bases, the J end lost 0 bases, and 10 bases lay between the germline ends. The germline V gene has CDR1 SQVTM and CDR2 ANQGSEA. The CDR3 has 13 amino acids. The DNA of the CDR3 is TGCAGCGTTCAAGGACGGATGAACACTGAAGCTTTCTTT. Amino acids: CSVQGRMNTEAFF.

This clonotype was recorded many times. The CDR3 protein is CSAASGQQTGELFF. CDR3 nucleotides: TGCAGCGCTGCTAGCGGACAACAAACCGGGGAGCTGTTTTTT. The rearrangement links TRBV29-1 to TRBJ2-2; 7 bases align to TRBD2. Per the germline V gene, CDR1 is SQVTM and CDR2 is ANQGSEA. The CDR3 contains 14 residues. J gave up 5 bases and V 7 bases, and 10 bases lay outside the gene matches.

The gene calls are TRBV20-1 and TRBJ1-6; 9 bases map to TRBD1. V lost 1 base to trimming and J lost 10 bases; unmatched junction nucleotides: 5. The CDR3 has 14 amino acids. In germline, CDR1 is DFQATT, CDR2 SNEGSKA (reference sequence). CDR3 sequence (DNA): TGCAGTGCTAGAGGGGGACAGGGCGGATCACCCCTCCACTTT. Translated: CSARGGQGGSPLHF.